This TCR beta chain was sequenced in a study of early T cells in non-severe SARS-CoV-2 infection. Study as a whole: The authors sequenced bulk RNA from unsorted whole blood, leaving chains unpaired. Study conclusions and caveats: Reliance on VDJdb matching favored anti-spike CD8 responses; private and CD4 specificities were missed.

Individual cDNA molecules were tagged with unique molecular identifiers. Using its own MiXCR run on the 5' RACE reads, TCRdb lists one record per CDR3 protein. The sample yields about 60,000 distinct CDR3 sequences, 14% to 15% seen once. The CDR3 has 14 residues. Trimming took off 2 bases at V and 1 base at J, with 9 bases between the two ends. Germline V lookup: CDR1 SGHRS, CDR2 YFSETQ. Points on this clonotype: The antigen is unknown.

Specimen: whole blood, collected at baseline. The sequence was obtained from an adult who was a healthcare worker with PCR-confirmed SARS-CoV-2 infection or an uninfected control (not recorded which). J is TRBJ2-5 and V is TRBV5-1, with D perhaps TRBD2 (5 bases). CDR3 residues: CASSFSGVQETQYF. DNA of the CDR3: TGCGCCAGCAGCTTCTCCGGGGTCCAAGAGACCCAGTACTTC.